The 26 T cell receptor beta chains below were found in one sample sequenced in a study of cytomegalovirus exposure and HLA in healthy donors. The study ran its PCR with 60 Vbeta and 13 Jbeta primers. Sequencing used immunoSEQ multiplex PCR; TCRdb keeps in-frame clones, though not all of them. The data contain 150,000 to 250,000 clones, more than 75% of them singletons. Specimen: PBMCs. The receptors here all came from a woman aged 45-59 years in good health and CMV-seropositive.

The rearrangement uses TRBV19 and TRBJ1-6; the D is unclear. Per germline, CDR1 LNHDA and CDR2 SQIVND (reference sequence). There are 15 residues in the CDR3. Trimming took off 6 bases at V and 2 bases at J, with 11 bases between the two ends. DNA for the CDR3: TGTGCCAGTAGCCCCGAGGAGACCTATAATTCACCCCTCCACTTT. Translation gives CASSPEETYNSPLHF. Drawing the rest from reference TRBV19 and TRBJ1-6, the complete variable domain is DGGITQSPKYLFRKEGQNVTLSCEQNLNHDAMYWYRQDPGQGLRLIYYSQIVNDFQKGDIAEGYSVSREKKESFPLTVTSAQKNPTAFYLCASSPEETYNSPLHFGNGTRLTVT.

The genes are TRBV7-9 and TRBJ2-2; D unresolved. The CDR3 totals 14 residues. V dropped 1 base and J dropped 3 bases, with 6 bases sitting between them. Germline loops: CDR1 SEHNR, CDR2 FQNEAQ (reference sequence). In DNA form, the CDR3 reads TGTGCCAGCAGCTTAGTTTTAGACACCGGGGAGCTGTTTTTT. This gives the protein CASSLVLDTGELFF.

The chain carries TRBV2 and TRBJ1-5; a possible D gene is TRBD1 (5 bases). The CDR3 contains 16 residues. V lost 1 base and J lost 4, with 14 bases in between. CDR1 is SNHLY, CDR2 FYNNEI, per germline. CDR3 DNA: TGTGCCAGCAGTGAAGAAGGATCAGGGTGGAATCAGCCCCAGCATTTT. It yields the protein CASSEEGSGWNQPQHF.

The V call is TRBV18, the J call TRBJ1-1; possibly TRBD1 for D (5 bases). The CDR3 has 13 residues. The V end lost 3 bases, the J end lost 5 bases, and 10 bases lay between the germline ends. Germline V gives CDR1 KGHSH, CDR2 LQKENI. DNA for the CDR3: TGTGCCAGCTCACCGGACAAAAGAACTGAAGCTTTCTTT. It is translated as CASSPDKRTEAFF.

This chain uses TRBV6-1 with TRBJ2-5; 12 nucleotides align to TRBD1. CDR1 is MNHNS and CDR2 is SASEGT in the germline V gene. The CDR3 consists of 16 residues. The V segment lost 1 base and the J segment 5 bases; nucleotides outside the gene matches: 5. The CDR3 region has the DNA TGTGCCAGCAGTGAAGTGGGGACAGGGGGCAAGGAGACCCAGTACTTC. Translated, it gives CASSEVGTGGKETQYF.

The chain joins TRBV5-1 to TRBJ2-5; 8 bases are a match to TRBD1. The CDR3 consists of 15 residues. Germline assignment: CDR1 SGHRS and CDR2 YFSETQ. Germline trimming cut 2 bases from V and 2 bases from J; bases unmatched to any gene: 5. The chain's CDR3 is CASSFDTGGQETQYF. The CDR3 DNA follows: TGCGCCAGCAGCTTTGATACAGGGGGGCAAGAGACCCAGTACTTC.

The chain combines TRBV11-2 with TRBJ2-1; TRBD1 matches 7 bases. This CDR3 has 14 residues. Germline lookup yields CDR1 SGHAT and CDR2 FQNNGV. V gave up 4 bases and J gave up 4 bases; unmatched junction bases: 4. CDR3 nucleotide sequence: TGTGCCAGCAGCTCAGTACAGGGGTACAATGAGCAGTTCTTC. Translated: CASSSVQGYNEQFF. The full variable domain, with the rest looked up from reference TRBV11-2 and TRBJ2-1, is EAGVAQSPRYKIIEKRQSVAFWCNPISGHATLYWYQQILGQGPKLLIQFQNNGVVDDSQLPKDRFSAERLKGVDSTLKIQPAKLEDSAVYLCASSSVQGYNEQFFGPGTRLTVL.

In regard to this clone: The same CDR3 arises from other DNA sequences in this sample as well. This chain links TRBV7-9 with TRBJ2-2; tentatively, D is TRBD2 (6 bases). The CDR3 length is 15 residues. The V end lost 3 bases, the J end lost 0 bases, and 8 bases lay between the germline ends. CDR1 and CDR2 from the germline V gene are SEHNR and FQNEAQ (reference sequence). In DNA, the CDR3 is TGTGCCAGCAGCTTGGGGGGACCGAACACCGGGGAGCTGTTTTTT. Protein: CASSLGGPNTGELFF. The whole variable domain, remainder taken from reference TRBV7-9 and TRBJ2-2, is DTGVSQNPRHKITKRGQNVTFRCDPISEHNRLYWYRQTLGQGPEFLTYFQNEAQLEKSRLLSDRFSAERPKGSFSTLEIQRTEQGDSAMYLCASSLGGPNTGELFFGEGSRLTVL.

The gene calls are TRBV11-2 and TRBJ2-4, with 8 bases identical to TRBD1. Germline V lookup: CDR1 SGHAT, CDR2 FQNNGV. This CDR3 has 17 residues. Trimming cost V 3 bases and J 1 base; bases outside gene matches: 8. The CDR3 is CASSFRQGPGAKNIQYF. The DNA of the CDR3 is TGTGCCAGCAGCTTCCGACAGGGGCCTGGGGCCAAAAACATTCAGTACTTC.

The genes are TRBV29-1 and TRBJ2-6, with 11 bases aligning to TRBD1. This CDR3 region has 15 residues. J lost 2 bases, V lost 6 bases, and 3 bases had no gene match. The germline V gene has CDR1 SQVTM and CDR2 ANQGSEA. The CDR3 nucleotides read TGCAGCGTCAGGACAGGGGGCGCTGGGGCCAACGTCCTGACTTTC. The encoded protein is CSVRTGGAGANVLTF.

This clone was seen a single time. The V and J genes are TRBV19 and TRBJ2-3; TRBD2 is a possible D gene (6 bases). Germline V gene sequence: CDR1 LNHDA, CDR2 SQIVND (reference sequence). The CDR3 runs 13 residues. The V end lost 3 bases, the J end lost 3 bases, and 7 bases lay between the germline ends. CDR3 amino acids: CASSIGGTDTQYF. The CDR3 coding sequence is TGTGCCAGTAGTATCGGGGGAACAGATACGCAGTATTTT.

The V and J genes are TRBV5-6 and TRBJ2-3; D unclear. Germline CDR1 SGHDT, CDR2 YYEEEE. The ends were cut back, 0 bases at V and 8 bases at J, with 7 bases in the middle. The CDR3 has 12 residues. CDR3 loop: CASSLGSVTQYF. The CDR3, as DNA: TGTGCCAGCAGCTTGGGCTCAGTTACGCAGTATTTT.

V and J are TRBV5-1 and TRBJ2-1; 16 nucleotides line up with TRBD2. CDR3 size: 19 residues. The V and J ends lost 3 bases and 7 bases, in that order; junction bases with no gene match: 13. Germline CDR1 and CDR2: SGHRS and YFSETQ. The CDR3 is CASSSLGTSGGAAWNEQFF. CDR3 nucleotides: TGCGCCAGCAGCTCCCTAGGGACTAGCGGGGGGGCCGCGTGGAATGAGCAGTTCTTC.

The rearrangement joins TRBV7-3 to TRBJ1-1; no clear D gene. There are 13 residues in the CDR3. The germline gives CDR1 SGHTA, CDR2 FQGTGA. V lost 6 bases and J lost 0, with 8 bases in between. The CDR3: CASSYGVNTEAFF. The CDR3 bases are TGTGCCAGCAGTTACGGTGTGAACACTGAAGCTTTCTTT.

J is TRBJ1-2 and V is TRBV28, with D uncertain. The ends were cut back, 5 bases at V and 6 bases at J, with 16 bases in the middle. Germline-derived CDR1 and CDR2 are MDHEN and SYDVKM. The CDR3 covers 14 residues. The CDR3 protein is CASSLRGPEDGYTF. In nucleotides, the CDR3 is TGTGCCAGCAGTCTGAGAGGGCCCGAAGATGGCTACACCTTC.

The rearrangement joins TRBV19 to TRBJ1-2; D is unresolved. The CDR3 length is 12 residues. V was pared by 0 bases and J by 6 bases, with 5 bases between. Germline CDR1 is LNHDA and CDR2 is SQIVND (reference sequence). CDR3 in amino acids: CASSIDRDGYTF. The CDR3 DNA reads TGTGCCAGTAGTATAGATCGGGATGGCTACACCTTC.

The J gene is TRBJ1-6, the V gene TRBV5-1; D may be TRBD1 (5 bases). Germline V gene sequence: CDR1 SGHRS, CDR2 YFSETQ. V lost 4 bases, J lost 4 bases, and 9 bases lay in between. The CDR3 totals 14 residues. The chain's CDR3 is CASSETDYNSPLHF. The CDR3 nucleotides are TGCGCCAGCAGCGAGACAGATTATAATTCACCCCTCCACTTT.

DNA of the CDR3: TGTGCCAGCAGTTTAGCAGGGAGGACTGAAGCTTTCTTT. This gives the protein CASSLAGRTEAFF. This chain joins TRBV27 and TRBJ1-1, with D maybe TRBD1 (5 bases). Germline CDR1 and CDR2: MNHEY and SMNVEV (reference sequence). CDR3 length: 13 amino acids. V shed 2 bases and J shed 5 bases, with 9 bases lying between them.

The chain carries TRBV10-3 and TRBJ2-7; 8 positions match TRBD2. This CDR3 spans 15 amino acids. The germline gives CDR1 ENHRY, CDR2 SYGVKD. V lost 3 bases to trimming and J lost 3 bases; unmatched junction nucleotides: 7. The chain's CDR3 is CAISDEREFVYEQYF. DNA for the CDR3: TGTGCCATCAGTGACGAGCGGGAGTTCGTCTACGAGCAGTACTTC.

The chain has TRBV25-1 and TRBJ2-7, with D perhaps TRBD2 (6 bases). This CDR3 has 16 amino acids. V lost 2 bases to trimming and J lost 2 bases, with 16 bases between them. Per germline, CDR1 MGHDK and CDR2 SYGVNS. The CDR3 DNA is TGTGCCAGCAGTGAAGATGGAGGGTATGGGCCCTACGAGCAGTACTTC. Protein product: CASSEDGGYGPYEQYF.

V and J are TRBV19 and TRBJ1-5, with 11 bases aligning to TRBD1. This CDR3 comprises 16 residues. Germline V CDR1 and CDR2: LNHDA, SQIVND (reference sequence). V was pared by 7 bases and J by 2 bases, with 7 bases of the junction left unmatched. In nucleotides, the CDR3 is TGTGCCAGTACCCCGGGACAGGGGGTCCGCAATCAGCCCCAGCATTTT. Residues: CASTPGQGVRNQPQHF.

The chain joins TRBV27 to TRBJ2-7, with 7 bases identical to TRBD2. V gave up 6 bases and J gave up 2 bases; unmatched junction bases: 7. The CDR3 has 14 residues. CDR1 and CDR2 from the germline V gene are MNHEY and SMNVEV (reference sequence). The CDR3 region is CASRGLRRAYEQYF. The CDR3, as DNA: TGTGCCAGCAGGGGACTACGGAGGGCCTACGAGCAGTACTTC.

The sample holds a few counts of this clone. V usage is TRBV15 and J usage is TRBJ2-2; 9 bases agree with TRBD1. There are 15 residues in the CDR3. V lost 5 bases to trimming and J lost 6 bases; unmatched junction nucleotides: 7. The germline V gene encodes CDR1 LNHNV and CDR2 YYDKDF (reference sequence). CDR3 DNA sequence: TGTGCCACCAGCGGTGGACAGGGGAAGGCCGGGGAGCTGTTTTTT. Translated, it gives CATSGGQGKAGELFF.

The chain is built from TRBV19 and TRBJ2-3; 8 bases fit TRBD2. Trimming cost V 3 bases and J 2 bases; bases outside gene matches: 7. The CDR3 is 16 amino acids. Looked up from germline, CDR1 is LNHDA and CDR2 is SQIVND (reference sequence). CDR3 in DNA: TGTGCCAGTAGTATTTGGGGACTAGAGAACACAGATACGCAGTATTTT. Its translation is CASSIWGLENTDTQYF.

This clone was seen just once. This chain uses TRBV5-1 with TRBJ2-7, with TRBD2 matching 12 bases. This CDR3 spans 17 amino acids. Per germline, CDR1 SGHRS and CDR2 YFSETQ. The trim removed 3 bases at V and 5 bases at J, leaving 12 bases unmatched. Written as DNA, the CDR3 is TGCGCCAGCAGCTCGGATCCGACTAGCGGGAGTAGGAACGAGCAGTACTTC. It is translated as CASSSDPTSGSRNEQYF.

The rearrangement joins TRBV19 to TRBJ1-3; no clear D gene. Germline V gives CDR1 LNHDA, CDR2 SQIVND (reference sequence). This CDR3 comprises 14 residues. V was trimmed by 3 bases and J by 5 bases, leaving 11 bases between them. CDR3 in amino acids: CASSINGNRNTIYF. CDR3 sequence (DNA): TGTGCCAGTAGTATCAACGGTAATAGAAACACCATATATTTT.